The 6 T cell receptor beta chains below were found in one sample sequenced in a study of T cell repertoires in cytomegalovirus infection. TCRdb reprocessed the reads via MiXCR and lists one record per CDR3 protein. The sample contains approximately 550,000 distinct CDR3 sequences, 16% of which appear only once. Sequenced sample: CD8+ T cells from PBMCs. The receptors shown here come from a human donor in good health (CMV status not recorded). Some clones in this sample may be carry-over from other donors' samples.

There are many counts of this clonotype. The rearrangement links TRBV7-9 to TRBJ2-2; weak D call: TRBD2 (5 bases). The CDR3 loop spans 14 amino acids. V lost 8 bases and J 5 bases, leaving 15 bases between the germline ends. CDR1 is SEHNR, CDR2 FQNEAQ, per germline (reference sequence). The CDR3: CASPVAGGTGELFF. The DNA of the CDR3 is TGTGCCAGCCCCGTTGCTGGCGGGACCGGGGAGCTGTTTTTT.

This clonotype was counted between two and nine times. The chain carries TRBV24-1 and TRBJ2-1; D might be TRBD1 (6 bases). This CDR3 has 16 residues. The V gene lost 3 bases and the J gene lost 3 bases, with 14 bases spanning the gap. Germline lookup yields CDR1 KGHDR and CDR2 SFDVKD. CDR3 residues: CATSDRQVEYYNEQFF. The CDR3 coding sequence is TGTGCCACCAGTGATCGACAGGTGGAATACTACAATGAGCAGTTCTTC.

The chain employs TRBV20-1 and TRBJ2-4, with 9 bases matching TRBD2. Germline V gene sequence: CDR1 DFQATT, CDR2 SNEGSKA (reference sequence). The CDR3 is 14 residues long. V was pared by 1 base and J by 8 bases, with 6 bases of the junction left unmatched. CDR3 DNA: TGCAGTGCTAGAGGGGGGCGGGAGGGTTACATTCAGTACTTC. Translation: CSARGGREGYIQYF.

This clonotype was detected a few times. The V and J genes are TRBV6-6 and TRBJ1-5; a weak D match, TRBD1 (6 bases). Trimming took 10 bases from V and 0 from J, leaving 13 bases between them. The length of the CDR3 is 14 residues. Germline V lookup: CDR1 MNHNY, CDR2 SVGAGI (reference sequence). As DNA, the CDR3 is TGTGCCACAGGACAGCCTTATAGCAATCAGCCCCAGCATTTT. Translating it yields CATGQPYSNQPQHF.

The table lists this clonotype with many counts. V and J are TRBV6-6 and TRBJ1-1; 9 bases map to TRBD1. This CDR3 is built from 18 residues. Losses at the gene ends were 8 bases for V and 7 bases for J; bases not matched to a gene: 23. CDR1 is MNHNY, CDR2 SVGAGI, per germline (reference sequence). DNA for the CDR3: TGTGCCAGCCCCACAGCCAGTAGTCCCGGGACAGGGAAAAGTGAAGCTTTCTTT. This sequence encodes CASPTASSPGTGKSEAFF.

This clonotype was counted at least ten times. The gene calls are TRBV12-3 or TRBV12-4 and TRBJ2-5; D unclear. Trimming removed 6 bases from V and 5 bases from J, with 10 bases in between. CDR3 length: 12 residues. The CDR3: CASRALGETQYF. The CDR3 DNA follows: TGTGCCAGCAGGGCTCTGGGGGAGACCCAGTACTTC.